This record covers a single TCR beta chain. The sample is drawn from a study of blood T cells in healthy people across ages. Germline CDR1 MDHEN, CDR2 SYDVKM. The ends were cut back, 3 bases at V and 1 base at J, with 13 bases in the middle. CDR3 length: 15 amino acids. A second PCR of about 7 to 11 cycles used a sample-barcoded 5' primer and a J-beta primer mix. TCRdb re-analysed the 5' RACE reads in MiXCR, keeping a single row per CDR3 protein. Of 650,000 to 900,000 distinct CDR3 sequences detected, less than 80% appear once; the ten largest clones hold 25% to 35%. The rearrangement links TRBV28 to TRBJ2-7, with D tentatively TRBD2 (5 bases). The material sequenced was blood. The sequence derives from a young man in good health. This CDR3 reads CASSFLQRESYEQYF. The CDR3 DNA follows: TGTGCCAGCAGTTTTCTCCAGAGGGAATCCTACGAGCAGTACTTC.